Below, 2 T cell receptor beta chains from the same sample are listed, as sequenced in a study of T cell repertoires in cytomegalovirus infection. Via MiXCR, TCRdb re-called the reads, giving one row per CDR3 protein. The data show roughly 800,000 distinct CDR3 sequences, about 27% seen once. Their specific antigens are unknown. The sample here was cultured CD8+ T cells from PBMCs, taken from culture after CMV antigen stimulation. Receptor source: a human donor in good health (CMV status not recorded). Some clones in this sample may be carry-over from other donors' samples.

The V and J genes are TRBV6-2 or TRBV6-3 and TRBJ2-1; TRBD2 matches 9 bases. V shed 7 bases, J shed 7 bases, and the junction held 14 bases outside the gene matches. The CDR3 covers 16 residues. Germline V lookup: CDR1 MNHEY, CDR2 SVGEGT. Here the CDR3 DNA reads TGTGCCAGCAATCCCCTAGCGGGACAGCCAACAAATGAGCAGTTCTTC. The encoded protein is CASNPLAGQPTNEQFF.

This clonotype turned up a few times. This sequence joins TRBV27 and TRBJ1-2; D gene uncertain. The CDR3 has 15 residues. Deletions cut 6 bases from V and 5 bases from J, with 19 bases between. Germline loops: CDR1 MNHEY, CDR2 SMNVEV (reference sequence). DNA of the CDR3: TGTGCCAGCAGCTCATCCCGGACGGATACTTATGGCTACACCTTC. This codes for CASSSSRTDTYGYTF.